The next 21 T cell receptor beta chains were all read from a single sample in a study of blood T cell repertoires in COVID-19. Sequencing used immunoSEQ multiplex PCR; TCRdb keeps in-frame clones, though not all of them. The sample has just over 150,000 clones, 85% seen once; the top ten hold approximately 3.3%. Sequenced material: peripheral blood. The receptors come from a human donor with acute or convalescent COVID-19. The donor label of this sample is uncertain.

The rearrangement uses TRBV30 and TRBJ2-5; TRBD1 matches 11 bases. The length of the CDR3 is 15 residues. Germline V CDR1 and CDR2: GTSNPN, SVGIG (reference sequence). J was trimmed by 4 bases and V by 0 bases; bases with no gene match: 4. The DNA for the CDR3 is TGTGCCTGGAGTGTGGACAGGGGGCAGAGAGAGACCCAGTACTTC. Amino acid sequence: CAWSVDRGQRETQYF. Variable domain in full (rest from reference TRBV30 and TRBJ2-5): SQTIHQWPATLVQPVGSPLSLECTVEGTSNPNLYWYRQAAGRGLQLLFYSVGIGQISSEVPQNLSASRPQDRQFILSSKKLLLSDSGFYLCAWSVDRGQRETQYFGPGTRLLVL.

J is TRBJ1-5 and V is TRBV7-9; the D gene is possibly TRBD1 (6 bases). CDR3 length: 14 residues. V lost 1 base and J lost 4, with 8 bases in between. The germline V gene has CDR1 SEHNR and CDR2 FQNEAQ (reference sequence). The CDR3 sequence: CASSLGQGNQPQHF. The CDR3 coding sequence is TGTGCCAGCAGCTTAGGTCAGGGGAATCAGCCCCAGCATTTT.

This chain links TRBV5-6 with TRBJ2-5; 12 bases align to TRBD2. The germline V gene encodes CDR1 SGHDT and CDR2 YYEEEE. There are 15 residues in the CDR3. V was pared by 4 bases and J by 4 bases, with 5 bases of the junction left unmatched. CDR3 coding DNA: TGTGCCAGCAGCCTGACTAGCGGGGGTGGAGAGACCCAGTACTTC. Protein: CASSLTSGGGETQYF.

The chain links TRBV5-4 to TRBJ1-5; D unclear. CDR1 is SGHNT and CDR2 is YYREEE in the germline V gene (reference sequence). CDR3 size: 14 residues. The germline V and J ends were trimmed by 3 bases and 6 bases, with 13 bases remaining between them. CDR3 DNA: TGTGCCAGCAGCTCCGACCCTGGAGGTCAGCCCCAGCATTTT. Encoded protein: CASSSDPGGQPQHF.

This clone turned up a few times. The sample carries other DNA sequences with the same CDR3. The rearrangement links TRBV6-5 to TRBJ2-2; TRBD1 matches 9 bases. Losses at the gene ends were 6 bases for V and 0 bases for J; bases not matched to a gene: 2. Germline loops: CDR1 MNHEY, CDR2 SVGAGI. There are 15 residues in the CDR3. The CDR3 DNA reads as TGTGCCAGCAGCCGGGACAGGGCGAACACCGGGGAGCTGTTTTTT. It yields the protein CASSRDRANTGELFF.

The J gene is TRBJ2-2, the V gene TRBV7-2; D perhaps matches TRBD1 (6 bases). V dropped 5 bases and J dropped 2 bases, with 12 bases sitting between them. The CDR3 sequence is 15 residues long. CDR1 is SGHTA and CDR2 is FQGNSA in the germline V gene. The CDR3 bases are TGTGCCAGCAGCCCTTACAGGGAAAACACCGGGGAGCTGTTTTTT. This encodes CASSPYRENTGELFF.

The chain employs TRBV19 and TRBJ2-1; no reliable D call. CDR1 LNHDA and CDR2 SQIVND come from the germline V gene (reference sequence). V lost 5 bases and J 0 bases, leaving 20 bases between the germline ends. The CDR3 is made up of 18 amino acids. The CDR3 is CASSATPNRQSSYNEQFF. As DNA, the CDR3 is TGTGCCAGTAGTGCGACTCCGAATCGCCAGAGCTCCTACAATGAGCAGTTCTTC.

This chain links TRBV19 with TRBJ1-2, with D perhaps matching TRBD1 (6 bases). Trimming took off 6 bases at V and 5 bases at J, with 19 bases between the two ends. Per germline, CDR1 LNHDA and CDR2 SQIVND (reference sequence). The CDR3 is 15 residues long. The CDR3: CASRPPGERRYGYTF. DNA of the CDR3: TGTGCCAGTAGACCGCCAGGGGAGCGGCGGTATGGCTACACCTTC. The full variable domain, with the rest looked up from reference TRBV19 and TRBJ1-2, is DGGITQSPKYLFRKEGQNVTLSCEQNLNHDAMYWYRQDPGQGLRLIYYSQIVNDFQKGDIAEGYSVSREKKESFPLTVTSAQKNPTAFYLCASRPPGERRYGYTFGSGTRLTVV.

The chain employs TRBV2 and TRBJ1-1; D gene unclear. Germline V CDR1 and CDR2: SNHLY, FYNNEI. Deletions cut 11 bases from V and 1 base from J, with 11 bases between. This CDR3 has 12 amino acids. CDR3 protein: CAVYGGNTEAFF. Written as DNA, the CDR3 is TGTGCCGTGTACGGAGGGAACACTGAAGCTTTCTTT. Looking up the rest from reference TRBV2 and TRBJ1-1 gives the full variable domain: EPEVTQTPSHQVTQMGQEVILRCVPISNHLYFYWYRQILGQKVEFLVSFYNNEISEKSEIFDDQFSVERPDGSNFTLKIRSTKLEDSAMYFCAVYGGNTEAFFGQGTRLTVV.

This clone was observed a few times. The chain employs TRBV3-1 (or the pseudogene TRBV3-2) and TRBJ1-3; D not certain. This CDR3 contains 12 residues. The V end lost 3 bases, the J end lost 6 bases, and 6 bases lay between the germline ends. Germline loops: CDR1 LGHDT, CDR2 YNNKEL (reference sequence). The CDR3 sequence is CASSQEENTIYF. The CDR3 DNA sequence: TGTGCCAGCAGCCAGGAGGAAAACACCATATATTTT.

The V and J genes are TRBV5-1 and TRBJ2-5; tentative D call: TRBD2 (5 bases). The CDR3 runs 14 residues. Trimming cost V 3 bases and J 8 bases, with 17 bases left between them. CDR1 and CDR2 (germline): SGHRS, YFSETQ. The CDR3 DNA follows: TGCGCCAGCAGCTCAAATGACCTACGGGAAACCCAGTACTTC. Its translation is CASSSNDLRETQYF.

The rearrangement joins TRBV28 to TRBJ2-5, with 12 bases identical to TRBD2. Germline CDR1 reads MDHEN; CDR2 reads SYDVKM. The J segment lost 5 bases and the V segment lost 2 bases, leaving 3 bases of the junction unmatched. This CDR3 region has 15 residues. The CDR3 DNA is TGTGCCAGCAGTTTAATAGGGACTAGCGGGGAGACCCAGTACTTC. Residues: CASSLIGTSGETQYF.

This chain's CDR3 is CATSDSRTGTDNQPQHF. CDR3 nucleotide sequence: TGTGCCACCAGTGATTCCCGGACGGGGACAGACAATCAGCCCCAGCATTTT. The V gene is TRBV24-1, the J gene TRBJ1-5; 7 bases match TRBD1. The V gene end was trimmed by 2 bases and the J gene end by 3 bases; junction bases not matched to a gene: 9. Germline V gene data show CDR1 as KGHDR and CDR2 as SFDVKD. There are 17 residues in the CDR3.

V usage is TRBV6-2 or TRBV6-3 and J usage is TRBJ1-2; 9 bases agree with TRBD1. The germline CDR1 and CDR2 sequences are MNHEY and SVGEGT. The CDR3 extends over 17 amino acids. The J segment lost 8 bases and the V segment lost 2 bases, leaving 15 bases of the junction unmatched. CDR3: CASSYRNRGLFADGYTF. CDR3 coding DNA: TGTGCCAGCAGTTACCGAAACAGGGGGCTTTTCGCGGACGGCTACACCTTC.

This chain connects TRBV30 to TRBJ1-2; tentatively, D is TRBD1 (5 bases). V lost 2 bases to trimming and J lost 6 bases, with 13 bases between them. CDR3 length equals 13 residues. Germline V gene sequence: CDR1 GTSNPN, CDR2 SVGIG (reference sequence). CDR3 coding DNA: TGTGCCTGGAGTTTCGGACATCTAGATGGCTACACCTTC. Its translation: CAWSFGHLDGYTF. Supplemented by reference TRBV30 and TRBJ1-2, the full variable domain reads SQTIHQWPATLVQPVGSPLSLECTVEGTSNPNLYWYRQAAGRGLQLLFYSVGIGQISSEVPQNLSASRPQDRQFILSSKKLLLSDSGFYLCAWSFGHLDGYTFGSGTRLTVV.

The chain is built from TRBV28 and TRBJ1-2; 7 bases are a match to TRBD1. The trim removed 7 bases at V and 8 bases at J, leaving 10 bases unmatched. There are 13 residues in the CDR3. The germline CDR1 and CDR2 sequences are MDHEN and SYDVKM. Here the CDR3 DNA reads TGTGCCAGCACCCCCGGGACAGTTCCCGGCTACACCTTC. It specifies CASTPGTVPGYTF.

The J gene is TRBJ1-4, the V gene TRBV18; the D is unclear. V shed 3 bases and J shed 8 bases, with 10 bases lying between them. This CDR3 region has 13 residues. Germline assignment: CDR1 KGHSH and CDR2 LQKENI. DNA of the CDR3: TGTGCCAGCTCACCCTCCTCACGGGAAAAACTGTTTTTT. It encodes CASSPSSREKLFF.

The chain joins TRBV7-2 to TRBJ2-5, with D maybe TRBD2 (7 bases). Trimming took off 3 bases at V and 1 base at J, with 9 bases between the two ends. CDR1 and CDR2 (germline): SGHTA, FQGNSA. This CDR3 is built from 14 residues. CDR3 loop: CASSFGGPQETQYF. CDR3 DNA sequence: TGTGCCAGCAGCTTCGGGGGGCCCCAAGAGACCCAGTACTTC.

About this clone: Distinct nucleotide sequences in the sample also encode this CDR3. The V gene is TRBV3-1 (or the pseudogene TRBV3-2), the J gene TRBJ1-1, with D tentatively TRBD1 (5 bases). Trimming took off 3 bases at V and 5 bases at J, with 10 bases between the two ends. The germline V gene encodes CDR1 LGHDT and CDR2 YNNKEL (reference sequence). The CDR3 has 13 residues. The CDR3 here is CASSQRGGTEAFF. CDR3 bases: TGTGCCAGCAGCCAGAGGGGAGGGACTGAAGCTTTCTTT.

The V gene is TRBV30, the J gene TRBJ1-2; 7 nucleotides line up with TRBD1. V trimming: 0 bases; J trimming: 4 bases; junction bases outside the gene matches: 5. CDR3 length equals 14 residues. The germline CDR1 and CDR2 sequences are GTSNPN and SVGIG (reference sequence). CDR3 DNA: TGTGCCTGGAGTGTAAAGGGGGCGGTCTATGGCTACACCTTC. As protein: CAWSVKGAVYGYTF.

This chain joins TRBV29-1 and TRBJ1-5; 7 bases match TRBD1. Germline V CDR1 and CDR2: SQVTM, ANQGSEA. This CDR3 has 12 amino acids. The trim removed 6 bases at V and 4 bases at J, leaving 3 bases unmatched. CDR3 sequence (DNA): TGCAGCGTCGGACAGGTGAATCAGCCCCAGCATTTT. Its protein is CSVGQVNQPQHF.